The TCR beta chain under discussion was sequenced for a study of PD-1 blockade in classical Hodgkin lymphoma. Study-level findings and limits: At baseline, newly diagnosed patients reportedly showed less TCR diversity than healthy donors. Still unresolved is the cause of the repertoire differences, which may be disease activity or prior therapy.

The CDR3 has 15 amino acids. Germline CDR1 and CDR2: MNHNS and SASEGT. V dropped 2 bases and J dropped 1 base, with 12 bases sitting between them. Points on this clone: Its antigen is currently unknown.

The table came from immunoSEQ multiplex PCR; TCRdb's copy has only in-frame clones and leaves some out. The sample lists around 23,000 clones, around nine tenths occurring once. Regarding time point: newly diagnosed, previously untreated cHL patient sample. Negative selection with magnets was how CD8+ T cells were isolated from the thawed PBMCs. Comparison used PBMCs from newly diagnosed, untreated classical Hodgkin lymphoma. The sample was CD8+ T cells from blood. The chain has TRBV6-1 and TRBJ2-7, with unresolved D. This TCR came from a human donor with classical Hodgkin lymphoma. The CDR3 loop is CASSEYTDSSYEQYF. The DNA for the CDR3 is TGTGCCAGCAGTGAATATACAGATTCTTCCTACGAGCAGTACTTC.